This T cell receptor beta chain was profiled in a study of cytomegalovirus exposure and HLA in healthy donors (dated by TCRdb to the late 2010s). The study in broad terms: An earlier analysis of roughly 610 of the donors reported over 250 Gb of sequence data and 117 million unique TCR beta sequences obtained from about 180 million T cells. An early release covering 550 to 650 HLA-typed donors comprised about 300 gigabases of sequencing data and 85 million or so unique TCR sequences. Among the 398 genotyped donors, around 81% belonged to the genetic ancestry cluster associated with self-reported Caucasian donors. The study aimed to test whether cataloging public T cell receptors could reveal signatures of past pathogen exposure. The study profiled the T cell repertoires of about 640 subjects by immunosequencing and related them to cytomegalovirus serostatus. A separate validation cohort of roughly 120 different subjects was used in addition to the 666-subject first cohort. High-throughput TCR immunosequencing, statistical association of individual TCRs with disease status, and machine learning were combined to predict cytomegalovirus infection status. In a later analysis, previously published TCR beta repertoires from 550 to 700 donors were re-analyzed and high-resolution HLA genotyping was added so that TCR occurrence patterns could be studied. In the later analysis, no new phenotypic data were used to find candidate immune exposures; instead, reliance was placed on TCR beta sequences and their occurrence across donors. An earlier analysis of a few hundred of the donors applied high-throughput TCR beta sequencing to assess whether each TCR beta V gene segment acted as functional or pseudogenic. Donor age, sex, ethnicity and CMV serostatus were collected together with the repertoire data. In a later genetic analysis, genome-wide SNP genotypes for about 55% of the roughly 670 donors were used, and that subset was treated as a discovery cohort. All discovery cohort repertoires had been generated on a single sequencing platform. HLA typing included class I and class II loci at four-digit resolution. The number of donors typed differed by locus, with 629-630 for A, B, C, DRB1 and DQB1, 522 for DQA1, 600 to 610 for DPA1, and some 440 for DPB1. About five DR-DQ haplotypes were treated as single units for association and clustering because of strong linkage in the cohort. Among roughly 370 genotyped donors of the cohort, an average of about 240,000 unique TCR beta nucleotide sequences were sequenced per donor, about a sixth of them non-productive. Overall results and qualifications from the work: In an earlier analysis of about 600 of the donors, most TCR beta V segments appeared in productive rearrangements about 87% or about 30% of the time, broadly matching IMGT annotations. Specific HLA alleles were associated with some 15,000 TCR beta sequences at a false discovery rate of 0.05 in a later analysis. The classifier was reported to diagnose cytomegalovirus status with high specificity and sensitivity in both the original cohort and the validation cohort. A later analysis reported that several top co-occurrence clusters appeared linked to parvovirus B19, influenza, CMV and Epstein-Barr virus. While some public TCRs were present in many individuals, most TCR sequences turned up only very rarely across donors. Compared with the approximately 720-donor mean, donors in an Asian-associated ancestry cluster had fewer N-insertions in productive TCRs, according to a later genetic analysis. Immune exposure information for the cohort was limited to CMV serostatus. The presence/absence analyses assumed that sequencing depth was roughly uniform across donors, and that assumption may not be true. Because some donors lacked HLA typing at each locus, the association tests relied only on the typed subset. According to a later analysis, TCR association rates differed among HLA loci, with DRB1 alleles showing the most associated TCRs and HLA-C alleles showing the fewest. Because counts were too low, seventeen rarely observed V segments, including chromosome 9 orphons, were excluded from the earlier analysis of 587 of the donors. A total of about 180 TCR beta chains were listed by the study as associated with cytomegalovirus. V-gene and J-gene trimming of TCR beta chains was associated with a missense DCLRE1C variant in a later genetic analysis, and the association was replicated in an independent cohort. A further reported finding was that TCR beta sequences accurately predicted the HLA-A and HLA-B alleles for most subjects in the first cohort. Assigning TCR associations to individual alleles was difficult when HLA alleles, especially DR and DQ, strongly co-occurred. Only TCR beta chains were sequenced in this cohort, and the absence of alpha or paired-chain data limited detectable features. In vitro tests confirmed that a few of the cytomegalovirus-associated TCR beta chains recognize cytomegalovirus antigens. The authors suggested that the approach could potentially be generalized to other disease states and immunological phenotypes. Some IMGT-functional V segments, including TRBV6-2 and TRBV6-3, could not be told apart with the 87-base-pair reads, so those segments were excluded. A cluster of highly shared sequence variants was judged likely to be a technical artifact of the sequencing pipeline. In a later analysis, most CMV-associated TCR beta chains were found to appear HLA-restricted, with HLA associations seemingly driven largely by CMV exposure. Compared with equally common non-associated chains, HLA-associated TCR beta chains in a later analysis were more clonally expanded and had lower generation probabilities. Correlated functional status among segregating V segments might reflect linkage disequilibrium, but an unknown experimental factor could not be ruled out.

To prepare the library, the immunoSEQ multiplex PCR assay was applied. For the multiplex PCR, a mixture combining 60 forward primers for TCR Vbeta segments and 13 reverse primers for TCR Jbeta segments was used. The CDR3 region of rearranged TCR beta genes was amplified from genomic DNA by a multiplex PCR assay. The Illumina HiSeq System was used to sequence the amplified TCR beta libraries as 87-base-pair reads. For the original study's pipeline: In a later analysis, 80 million or so unique TCR beta chains were counted across the roughly 700 repertoires, and roughly 11 million of these chains were shared by at least two donors. Raw reads were error-corrected and collapsed into unique sequences with a nearest-neighbor algorithm that merged closely related sequences to remove PCR and sequencing errors. To assign V, D and J gene segments, CDR3 sequences were aligned to IMGT reference sequences. For a sequence to be retained, a match of at least six nucleotides to both a V gene segment and a J gene segment was required. Rearrangements were classified as productive when the CDR3 lacked stop codons and remained in frame with V and J, and all other rearrangements were classified as non-productive. Following IMGT convention, CDR3 was defined as the stretch from the second conserved V-encoded cysteine to the conserved J-encoded phenylalanine. In an earlier analysis of more than 550 of the donors, sequences lacking an unambiguous match to a single V gene segment were excluded. An earlier analysis of a few hundred of the donors called V segments functional above 56.7% productive rearrangements and segregating when the between-donor standard deviation exceeded 5%. A statistical classification framework was built for diagnosing cytomegalovirus status from the catalog of TCR beta chain sequences. In a later analysis, V and J genes were assigned by comparing TCR nucleotide sequences against IMGT/GENE-DB human TR gene sequences. The TCRdist pipeline was used in a later analysis to assign CDR3 sequences and most-parsimonious VDJ recombination scenarios. A later analysis defined each TCR beta chain by its CDR3 amino acid sequence plus V-gene family, and excluded reads lacking a unique V-gene family. As a way to deal with suspected cross-contamination and a sequencing artifact, a later analysis dropped approximately 570 nucleotide sequences that were highly shared and had low generation probability. In a later analysis, a clonal expansion index was calculated for each public chain from normalized within-repertoire ranks of inferred template counts. In a later analysis, generation probabilities were computed using a VDJ recombination model fitted to out-of-frame rearrangements, and the results were checked against IGoR. A later analysis scored TCR-TCR, TCR-HLA and TCR-CMV co-occurrence with hypergeometric tests, applying a repertoire-size bias correction to TCR pairs. False discovery rates were estimated in a later analysis by permuting HLA or CMV assignments 20 times. In a later analysis, co-occurring TCRs were grouped using DBSCAN, and TCRdist sequence similarity was added for clustering within HLA-allele-positive subsets. Repertoires with fewer than 30,000 or more than 120,000 public chains were left out of co-occurrence clustering, as were four to six repertoires with anomalous nucleotide sharing. Here the immuneACCESS table is served through TCRdb, limited to in-frame sequences with V and J called. Missing clones are a known gap in these copies; in checked studies unresolved V genes cover under half, and the rest lacks a known reason. The V and J calls and clone size come from that table; D and trimming were worked out from the DNA. The sample table lists 200,000 to 250,000 clones, 83% of them with a count of one. The ten largest make up 1.4% of the sample.

The cohort was made up of approximately 670 healthy bone marrow donors. At the time of sampling, all cohort members were nominally healthy, though unrecorded immune exposures were likely present. The donor tested CMV seronegative, placing the donor among the roughly 340 seronegative members of the cohort. A peripheral blood sample was collected from each donor, and TCR beta sequencing was performed on peripheral blood mononuclear cells. The Qiagen DNeasy Blood Extraction Kit was used to extract genomic DNA from the blood cell samples. Regarding this clone: Its antigen remains unidentified. No quality values exist for individual bases; no much larger clone is one base distant.

The CDR3 covers 18 residues, taking in both the cysteine and the phenylalanine. This entry keeps only the CDR3 DNA: 54 bases, framed from base 1. CDR1 and CDR2 were assigned from the germline V gene (reference sequence) as MNHEY and SMNVEV. The germline V end is reduced by 3 bases and the J end by 2 bases; junction bases left unmatched: 11. The clonotype comes from a girl aged 5 to 17 in good health and CMV-seronegative. Sequenced: PBMCs. The rearrangement combines TRBV27 with TRBJ1-5, and TRBD1 matches 9 of the central bases. The sequence in DNA is TGTGCCAGCAGTTTGCTAGGGACAGGGAATTCGGGCAATCAGCCCCAGCATTTT. Translated, this is CASSLLGTGNSGNQPQHF.